This passage covers 8 T cell receptor beta chains from one sample sequenced in a study of blood T cells in healthy people across ages. The authors ran a second PCR of roughly 6 to 11 cycles using a sample-barcoded 5' primer and a J-beta primer mix. TCRdb re-derived calls from the 5' RACE reads in MiXCR, one entry per CDR3 protein. The repertoire holds about 1.8 million distinct CDR3 sequences, with roughly 49% as singletons. The material sequenced was blood. The receptors were gathered from a woman aged 40 to 55 in good health.

The chain links TRBV12-3 or TRBV12-4 to TRBJ2-3, with unresolved D. There are 17 residues in the CDR3. V was pared by 2 bases and J by 0 bases, with 15 bases between. The CDR3 sequence: CASSLLAHTISTDTQYF. The CDR3, as DNA: TGTGCCAGCAGTTTACTCGCCCACACCATCAGCACAGATACGCAGTATTTT.

The chain employs TRBV7-9 and TRBJ1-2, with TRBD1 identical over 7 bases. The CDR3 totals 17 residues. Trimming removed 4 bases from V and 2 bases from J; junction bases left unmatched: 13. The germline V gene encodes CDR1 SEHNR and CDR2 FQNEAQ (reference sequence). The CDR3, as DNA: TGTGCCAGCAGCTCTCGTGGCCCCCAGACAGGGAACTATGGCTACACCTTC. The encoded protein is CASSSRGPQTGNYGYTF.

The V gene is TRBV13, the J gene TRBJ2-3; 10 bases fit TRBD1. Per the germline V gene, CDR1 is PRHDT and CDR2 is FYEKMQ (reference sequence). The trim removed 7 bases at V and 1 base at J, leaving 5 bases unmatched. The CDR3 runs 15 residues. The CDR3 nucleotides are TGTGCCAGCACCAAGACAGGGGGCGGCACAGATACGCAGTATTTT. It is translated as CASTKTGGGTDTQYF.

The J gene is TRBJ1-2, the V gene TRBV29-1; D perhaps matches TRBD1 (5 bases). Germline assignment: CDR1 SQVTM and CDR2 ANQGSEA. This CDR3 is 14 amino acids long. V lost 3 bases to trimming and J lost 4 bases, with 15 bases between them. The CDR3 sequence: CSVEIGAPFYGYTF. CDR3 DNA: TGCAGCGTTGAGATCGGGGCCCCGTTCTATGGCTACACCTTC.

This chain uses TRBV27 with TRBJ2-3; D is ambiguous. There are 14 residues in the CDR3. The V gene's germline CDR1 is MNHEY and CDR2 SMNVEV (reference sequence). Trimming cost V 4 bases and J 0 bases, with 8 bases left between them. This chain's CDR3 is CASSSFASTDTQYF. CDR3 in DNA: TGTGCCAGCAGTTCTTTTGCTAGCACAGATACGCAGTATTTT.

The V call is TRBV4-2, the J call TRBJ2-5; 8 bases are a match to TRBD2. The ends lost 0 bases at V and 11 bases at J; junction bases unmatched: 20. This CDR3 has 18 residues. The germline gives CDR1 LGHNA, CDR2 YNFKEQ. CDR3 coding DNA: TGTGCCAGCAGCCAAGATAGTAGGACTAGCCCCAGTGACAATGAGCAGTACTTC. Residues: CASSQDSRTSPSDNEQYF.

The V gene is TRBV20-1, the J gene TRBJ1-2; the D is unclear. The CDR3 has 13 amino acids. Trimming took off 3 bases at V and 5 bases at J, with 13 bases between the two ends. CDR1 is DFQATT and CDR2 is SNEGSKA in the germline V gene (reference sequence). CDR3 bases: TGCAGTGCTAGTACAGCTCCGATGTATGGCTACACCTTC. Protein: CSASTAPMYGYTF.

The chain combines TRBV9 with TRBJ2-1, with 8 bases that match TRBD2. The V and J ends lost 0 bases and 5 bases, in that order; junction bases with no gene match: 1. The CDR3 covers 14 residues. Per the germline V gene, CDR1 is SGDLS and CDR2 is YYNGEE. The CDR3 DNA reads as TGTGCCAGCAGCGTAGGGACTAGCCACAATGAGCAGTTCTTC. As protein: CASSVGTSHNEQFF.